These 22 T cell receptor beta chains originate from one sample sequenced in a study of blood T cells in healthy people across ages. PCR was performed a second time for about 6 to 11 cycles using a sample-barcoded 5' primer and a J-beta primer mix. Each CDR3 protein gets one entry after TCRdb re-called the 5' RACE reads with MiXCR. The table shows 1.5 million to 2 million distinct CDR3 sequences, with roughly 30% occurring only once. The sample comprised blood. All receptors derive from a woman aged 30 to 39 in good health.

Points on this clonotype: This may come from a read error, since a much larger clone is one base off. The CDR3: CSVFTEPMETQFF. CDR3 DNA: TGCAGCGTATTCACAGAGCCAATGGAGACCCAGTTCTTC. The chain combines TRBV29-1 with TRBJ2-1, with no clear D. V lost 6 bases and J 13 bases, leaving 22 bases between the germline ends. Germline lookup yields CDR1 SQVTM and CDR2 ANQGSEA. The length of the CDR3 is 13 residues.

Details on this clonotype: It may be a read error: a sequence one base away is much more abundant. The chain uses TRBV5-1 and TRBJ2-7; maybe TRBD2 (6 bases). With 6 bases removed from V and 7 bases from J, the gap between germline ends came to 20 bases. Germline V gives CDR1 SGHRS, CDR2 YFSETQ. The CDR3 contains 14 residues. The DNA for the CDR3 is TGCGCCAGCACTCCGGGAGCCCCTTACAATGAGCAGTACTTC. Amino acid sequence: CASTPGAPYNEQYF.

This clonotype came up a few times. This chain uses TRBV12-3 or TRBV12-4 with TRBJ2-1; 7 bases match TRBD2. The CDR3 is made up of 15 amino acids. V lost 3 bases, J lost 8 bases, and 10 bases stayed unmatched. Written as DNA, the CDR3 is TGTGCCAGCAGTTTTTTCCAGCGGGATGGATATGAGCAGTTCTTC. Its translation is CASSFFQRDGYEQFF.

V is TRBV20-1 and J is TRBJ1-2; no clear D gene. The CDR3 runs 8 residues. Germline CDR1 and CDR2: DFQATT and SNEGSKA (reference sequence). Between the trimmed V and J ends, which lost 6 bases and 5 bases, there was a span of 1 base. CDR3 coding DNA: TGCAGTGCGTATGGCTACACCTTC. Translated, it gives CSAYGYTF.

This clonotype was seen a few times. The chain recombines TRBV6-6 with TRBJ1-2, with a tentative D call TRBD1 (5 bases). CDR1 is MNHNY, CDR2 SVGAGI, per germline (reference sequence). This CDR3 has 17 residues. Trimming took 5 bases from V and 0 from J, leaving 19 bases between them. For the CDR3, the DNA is TGTGCCAGCAGTCGAACCTCCGGGGCCGACTCTAACTATGGCTACACCTTC. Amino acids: CASSRTSGADSNYGYTF.

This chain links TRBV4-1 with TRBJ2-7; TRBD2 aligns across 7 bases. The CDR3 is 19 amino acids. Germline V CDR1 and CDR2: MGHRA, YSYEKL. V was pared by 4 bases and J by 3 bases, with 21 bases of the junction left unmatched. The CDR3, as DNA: TGCGCCAGCAGCCCAAGCAGTCCAAGCCTAGCGGCAGACGACTACGAGCAGTACTTC. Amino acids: CASSPSSPSLAADDYEQYF.

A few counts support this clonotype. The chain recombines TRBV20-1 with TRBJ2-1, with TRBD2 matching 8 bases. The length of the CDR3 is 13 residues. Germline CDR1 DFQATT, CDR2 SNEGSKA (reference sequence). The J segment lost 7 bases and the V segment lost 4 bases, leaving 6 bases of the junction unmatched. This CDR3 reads CSAKAGVRNEQFF. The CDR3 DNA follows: TGCAGTGCTAAAGCGGGAGTACGGAATGAGCAGTTCTTC.

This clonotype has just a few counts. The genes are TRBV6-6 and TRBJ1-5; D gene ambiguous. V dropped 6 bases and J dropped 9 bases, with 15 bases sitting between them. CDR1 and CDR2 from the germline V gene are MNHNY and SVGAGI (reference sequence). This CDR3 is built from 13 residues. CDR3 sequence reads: CASRTLDTAPQHF. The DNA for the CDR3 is TGTGCCAGCAGGACACTAGACACCGCGCCCCAGCATTTT.

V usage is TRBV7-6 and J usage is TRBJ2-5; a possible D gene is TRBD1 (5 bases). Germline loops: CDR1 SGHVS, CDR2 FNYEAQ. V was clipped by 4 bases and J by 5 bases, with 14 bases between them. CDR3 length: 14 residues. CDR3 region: CASSSSGLGETQYF. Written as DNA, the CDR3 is TGTGCCAGCAGCTCCTCAGGGTTGGGCGAGACCCAGTACTTC.

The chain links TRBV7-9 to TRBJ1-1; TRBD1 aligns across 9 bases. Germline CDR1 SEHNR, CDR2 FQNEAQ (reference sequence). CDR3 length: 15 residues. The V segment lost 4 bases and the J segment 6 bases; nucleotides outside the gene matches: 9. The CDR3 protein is CASSYEGTGIPEAFF. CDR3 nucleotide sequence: TGTGCCAGCAGCTATGAGGGGACAGGGATTCCTGAAGCTTTCTTT.

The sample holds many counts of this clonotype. In DNA form, the CDR3 reads TGCAGCGTTGCCGGGTCAGGGTTGGACGAGCAGTACTTC. Residues: CSVAGSGLDEQYF. The chain has TRBV29-1 and TRBJ2-7, with a tentative D call TRBD1 (5 bases). Germline V CDR1 and CDR2: SQVTM, ANQGSEA. The CDR3 runs 13 residues. V lost 4 bases and J lost 5, with 15 bases in between.

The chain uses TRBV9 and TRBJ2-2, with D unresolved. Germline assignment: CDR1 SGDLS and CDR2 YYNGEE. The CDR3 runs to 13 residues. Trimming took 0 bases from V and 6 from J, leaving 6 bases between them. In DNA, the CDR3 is TGTGCCAGCAGCGTAGCTTTCTCCGGGGAGCTGTTTTTT. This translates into CASSVAFSGELFF.

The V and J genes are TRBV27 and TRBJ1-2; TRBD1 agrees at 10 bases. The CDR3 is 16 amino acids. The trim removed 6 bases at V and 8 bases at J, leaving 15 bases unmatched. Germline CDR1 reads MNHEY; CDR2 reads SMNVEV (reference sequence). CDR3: CASSWDRGIGTGGYTF. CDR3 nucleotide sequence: TGTGCCAGCAGCTGGGACAGGGGAATCGGAACAGGGGGCTACACCTTC.

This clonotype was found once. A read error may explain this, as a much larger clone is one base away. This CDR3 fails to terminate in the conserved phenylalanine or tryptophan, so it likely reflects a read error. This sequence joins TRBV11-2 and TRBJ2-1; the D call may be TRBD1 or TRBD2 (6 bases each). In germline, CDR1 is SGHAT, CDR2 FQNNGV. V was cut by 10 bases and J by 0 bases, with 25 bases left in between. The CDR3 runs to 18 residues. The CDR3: CAIRGLGGHGSSYNEQFV. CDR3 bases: TGTGCCATAAGGGGTCTGGGGGGCCATGGGTCCTCCTACAATGAGCAGTTCGTC.

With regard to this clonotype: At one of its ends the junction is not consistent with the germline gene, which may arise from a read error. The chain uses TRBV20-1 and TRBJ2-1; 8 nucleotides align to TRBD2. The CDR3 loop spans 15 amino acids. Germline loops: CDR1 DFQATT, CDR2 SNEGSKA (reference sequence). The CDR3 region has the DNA TGTAGTGCTAGACAACGGGAGGGCCTTGGGAATGAGCAGGTCTTC. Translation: CSARQREGLGNEQVF.

The CDR3 DNA reads TGTGCCTGGGGAGTAGGGGACAAGACCCAGTACTTC. It codes for CAWGVGDKTQYF. V and J are TRBV30 and TRBJ2-5, with D tentatively TRBD1 (6 bases). V was clipped by 5 bases and J by 6 bases, with 13 bases between them. The germline gives CDR1 GTSNPN, CDR2 SVGIG (reference sequence). CDR3 size: 12 residues.

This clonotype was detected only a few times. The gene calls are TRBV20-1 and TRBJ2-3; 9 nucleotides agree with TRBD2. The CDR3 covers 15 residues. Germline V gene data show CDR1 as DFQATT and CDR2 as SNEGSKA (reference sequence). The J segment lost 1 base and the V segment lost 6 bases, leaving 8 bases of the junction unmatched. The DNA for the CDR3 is TGCAGTGCGACCGTAGCGGGAGTTCGCACAGATACGCAGTATTTT. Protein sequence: CSATVAGVRTDTQYF.

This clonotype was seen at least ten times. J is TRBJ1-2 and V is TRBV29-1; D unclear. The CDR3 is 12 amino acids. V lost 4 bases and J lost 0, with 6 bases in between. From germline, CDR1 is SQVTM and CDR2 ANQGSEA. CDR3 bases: TGCAGCGTTGCATGGGCTAACTATGGCTACACCTTC. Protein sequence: CSVAWANYGYTF.

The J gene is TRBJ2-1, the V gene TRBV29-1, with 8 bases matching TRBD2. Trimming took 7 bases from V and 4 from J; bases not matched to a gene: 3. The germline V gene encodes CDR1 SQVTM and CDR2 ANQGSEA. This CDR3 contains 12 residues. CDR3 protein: CSGQREYNEQFF. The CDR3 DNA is TGCAGCGGGCAGCGGGAGTACAATGAGCAGTTCTTC.

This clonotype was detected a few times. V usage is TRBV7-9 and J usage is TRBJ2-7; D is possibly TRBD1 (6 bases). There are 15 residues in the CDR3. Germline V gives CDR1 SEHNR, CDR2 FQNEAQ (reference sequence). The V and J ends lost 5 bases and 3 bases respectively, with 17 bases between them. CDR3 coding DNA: TGTGCCAGCAGCCCTACGACAGGTCCGTACTACGAGCAGTACTTC. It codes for CASSPTTGPYYEQYF.

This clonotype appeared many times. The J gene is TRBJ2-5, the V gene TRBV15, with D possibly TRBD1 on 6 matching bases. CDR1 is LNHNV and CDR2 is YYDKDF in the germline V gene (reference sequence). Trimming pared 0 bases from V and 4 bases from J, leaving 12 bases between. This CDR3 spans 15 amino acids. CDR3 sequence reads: CATSRDQGRVETQYF. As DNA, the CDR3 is TGTGCCACCAGCAGAGATCAGGGGAGAGTAGAGACCCAGTACTTC.

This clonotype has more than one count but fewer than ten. The CDR3 nucleotides read TGTGCCAGCAGTTACCGGGGACTAGCGGGCCAAATGCAGTTCTTC. This translates into CASSYRGLAGQMQFF. The chain is built from TRBV6-6 and TRBJ2-1, with 12 bases identical to TRBD2. The ends lost 2 bases at V and 12 bases at J; junction bases unmatched: 8. This CDR3 region has 15 residues. Germline V lookup: CDR1 MNHNY, CDR2 SVGAGI (reference sequence).